Described below is a single TCR beta chain sequence and its context. This clonotype was detected many times. Its antigen is still unknown. No qualities accompany the bases; no much larger clone lies one base away. The data were obtained in a study of human T cells and chemical hapten exposure (dated by TCRdb to the early 2020s). General notes on the study: For sensitization, 2% DPC in acetone was applied to a roughly 2 cm by roughly 2 cm area of upper inner arm skin. Throughout the approximately 26-week study period, patients were also given weekly therapeutic DPC doses on the scalp. Patch testing on the upper back used Finn chambers containing 0.01% DPC, with scoring done after 6 days according to International Contact Dermatitis Research Group standards. The mostly female patient cohort included alopecia areata with under or over 50% scalp involvement, alopecia totalis and alopecia universalis. Libraries were pooled for sequencing, and per-sample TCR yields varied mainly because of small differences in library volumes within the pool. The study tracked peripheral blood TCR repertoire changes in vivo during primary and secondary sensitization to the hapten diphenylcyclopropenone (DPC) in alopecia patients. Blood samples were taken from patients before sensitization (week 0) and at 2, 6 and about 24 weeks after DPC sensitization. About 28 alopecia patients gave blood for TCR sequencing at one to four time points (pre-sensitization, 2, 6 and 24 weeks). The study at large found these results: No change with DPC sensitization was found in the number of TCRs above 1 in 1000 frequency, and no evidence of global repertoire structure alterations was found. Alopecia, a presumed autoimmune disease, was present in all patients, so the immune response of the patients might differ from that of healthy individuals. A positive correlation was found between the number of PT1 expanded TCRs and patch test score, with significance reached at thresholds 8, 16 and 32 but not 4. Expanded TCRs formed significantly more large CDR3 similarity clusters than pre-sensitization or healthy control sets, consistent with antigen-driven responses. After repeated subsampling, changes were observed in the strength of the expansion versus patch-test correlation and in the threshold at which the correlation became significant.

The library relied on RACE. Instrument on record: NextSeq 500. During library preparation, unique molecular identifiers were attached to individual cDNA molecules so that TCRs could be counted quantitatively and reproducibly. For every blood RNA sample, sequencing covered both the TCR alpha and TCR beta chains. In the source study's methods: A median of about 87,000 TCRs per sample was observed, with a range of about 23,224 to 690,600. V, J and CDR3 annotation of the TCR reads was carried out using the Decombinator software suite. For PS versus PT1 abundance plots, all samples were subsampled to the same number of TCRs (28,000). Expanded TCRs were defined as absent before sensitization and observed at least eight times at the 2-week time point. Using fastp at Q25 and MiXCR, TCRdb reprocessed the public reads and kept productive beta chains. When rows share a CDR3 protein, they turn into one entry using the most common DNA and genes. The V and J calls come from TCRdb's annotation, not from the publication. The sample has some 88,000 distinct CDR3 sequences on record, approximately 11% of them singletons. Over 2% of the sample is in the top ten clones.

The time point tag for this specimen amounts to: patch test 2, 6 weeks after DPC sensitization. The treatment or condition label here, explained by the study, means: therapeutic diphenylcyclopropenone sensitization with weekly scalp DPC. At each patch-test visit, blood was drawn before the patch test was applied. To be eligible, patients had to be aged 18 to 70, diagnosed with alopecia and judged suitable for DPC therapy, while pregnant patients were excluded. Total RNA was extracted from unfractionated whole blood collected in Tempus Blood RNA tubes. CDR1 and CDR2 are drawn from the germline V gene (reference sequence): MNHNY, SVGAGI. Here V drops 4 bases and J drops 1 base, and the junction holds 19 bases not matched to any gene. Including the terminal cysteine and valine, the CDR3 comprises 19 residues. Solely the CDR3 DNA is kept, with 57 bases framed from the first base.

The rearrangement joined TRBV6-6 to TRBJ2-7; TRBD2 agrees with 7 junctional bases. This clonotype was sampled from a man aged 40-50 years with alopecia areata. Some clones in this sample may be carry-over from other donors' samples. The sample in question was whole blood, obtained in connection with sensitization to the hapten diphenylcyclopropenone (DPC). Here the CDR3 is given as CASSSTSVTGTTLSYEQYV. The DNA sequence follows: TGTGCCAGCAGTTCGACGTCCGTGACCGGGACTACGCTTTCCTACGAGCAGTACGTC.